This T cell receptor beta chain was sequenced in a study of cytomegalovirus exposure and HLA in healthy donors. To note about this clone: Its specificity is not known.

Study-level points and caveats: Among TCR beta chains, those listed as cytomegalovirus-associated numbered some 160. A previous analysis found most TCR beta V segments productive roughly 90% or roughly 30% of the time.

It was with 60 Vbeta and 13 Jbeta primers that the PCR ran. Sequencing used immunoSEQ multiplex PCR; TCRdb keeps in-frame clones, though not all of them. Found here are around 62,000 clones, approximately 78% of them singletons; the top ten hold over 2.5%. The CDR3 runs 12 residues. Germline V gene lookup returns CDR1 SGHRS and CDR2 YFSETQ. The V end was cut by 0 bases, the J end by 8 bases, with 8 bases between. The TCR originated in a woman aged 25 to 39 in good health and CMV-seronegative. The chain couples TRBV5-1 to TRBJ1-2; D is unclear. Sequencing was performed on PBMCs. CDR3 nucleotides: TGCGCCAGCAGCTTGGGAGGGCACGGCTACACCTTC. Encoded protein: CASSLGGHGYTF.